A single sample is the source of the 28 T cell receptor beta chains below, sequenced in a study of blood T cell repertoires in COVID-19. Data came from immunoSEQ multiplex PCR; TCRdb stores just in-frame clones and leaves some out. The sample includes hundreds of thousands of clones, about 88% seen only once; the top ten take around a tenth. Material: PBMCs or T cells enriched from blood (not recorded which). These TCRs come from a woman aged 40 to 49 who had recovered from COVID-19.

The chain uses TRBV10-1 and TRBJ2-5; 10 bases fit TRBD2. V shed 0 bases, J shed 0 bases, and the junction held 4 bases outside the gene matches. Germline CDR1 is WNHNN and CDR2 is SYGVQD (reference sequence). The CDR3 has 17 residues. CDR3 sequence (DNA): TGCGCCAGCAGTGAGTCGAATAGCGGGGGGTACCAAGAGACCCAGTACTTC. As protein: CASSESNSGGYQETQYF.

V gene TRBV20-1 combines with J gene TRBJ2-1, with 11 nucleotides matching TRBD2. With 3 bases clipped from V and 3 bases from J, the junction kept 7 bases outside the gene matches. CDR3 length: 16 residues. Germline V gives CDR1 DFQATT, CDR2 SNEGSKA (reference sequence). The CDR3 sequence is CSASPAGTSGYNEQFF. The CDR3 DNA reads TGCAGTGCTAGTCCCGCCGGGACTAGCGGCTACAATGAGCAGTTCTTC.

The CDR3 region is CASRFLAGNTGELFF. The CDR3, as DNA: TGCGCCAGCCGATTTTTAGCGGGTAACACCGGGGAGCTGTTTTTT. The genes are TRBV5-1 and TRBJ2-2, with TRBD2 matching over 7 bases. In germline, CDR1 is SGHRS, CDR2 YFSETQ. This CDR3 contains 15 residues. Losses at the gene ends were 7 bases for V and 2 bases for J; bases not matched to a gene: 8.

CDR3 amino acids: CASSNAAGVYGEQFF. CDR3 DNA: TGTGCCAGTAGTAATGCGGCGGGAGTTTATGGTGAGCAGTTCTTC. The rearrangement joins TRBV19 to TRBJ2-1; 7 bases agree with TRBD2. Trimming at V came to 4 bases and at J to 9 bases, leaving 12 bases not matched to a gene. CDR3 size: 15 residues. Germline V CDR1 and CDR2: LNHDA, SQIVND (reference sequence).

The chain recombines TRBV6-1 with TRBJ2-7; 7 nucleotides match TRBD2. V lost 1 base, J lost 0 bases, and 3 bases stayed unmatched. Per germline, CDR1 MNHNS and CDR2 SASEGT. The CDR3 extends over 15 amino acids. CDR3 sequence: CASSEGSGASYEQYF. The CDR3 nucleotides read TGTGCCAGCAGTGAAGGGAGCGGGGCCTCCTACGAGCAGTACTTC.

The CDR3 bases are TGTGCCAGCAGTTTGACAGGTCATTCCGGGGAGCTGTTTTTT. This encodes CASSLTGHSGELFF. This chain connects TRBV6-5 to TRBJ2-2; TRBD1 is a possible D gene (6 bases). Germline CDR1 is MNHEY and CDR2 is SVGAGI. CDR3 size: 14 residues. V was trimmed by 4 bases and J by 6 bases, leaving 12 bases between them.

The chain has TRBV19 and TRBJ1-5, with 9 nucleotides matching TRBD1. V was clipped by 7 bases and J by 5 bases; unmatched bases: 6. The germline CDR1 and CDR2 sequences are LNHDA and SQIVND (reference sequence). The CDR3 extends over 14 amino acids. Here the CDR3 DNA reads TGTGCCAGTATGGGACAGGGAAAATATCAGCCCCAGCATTTT. Its translation: CASMGQGKYQPQHF.

This chain links TRBV25-1 with TRBJ2-1; D unresolved. Germline V gene sequence: CDR1 MGHDK, CDR2 SYGVNS. This CDR3 contains 13 residues. Trimming removed 3 bases from V and 9 bases from J, with 12 bases in between. This CDR3 reads CASSDGDVGEQFF. The CDR3 DNA follows: TGTGCCAGCAGTGACGGAGACGTGGGTGAGCAGTTCTTC.

The chain recombines TRBV19 with TRBJ2-4; the match to TRBD2 covers 12 bases. CDR1 and CDR2 (germline): LNHDA, SQIVND (reference sequence). Unmatched junction bases numbered 9, after V lost 3 bases and J lost 0 bases. This CDR3 is built from 19 residues. CDR3 region: CASSIGLLAGGLAKNIQYF. The CDR3 region has the DNA TGTGCCAGTAGTATCGGTTTACTAGCGGGAGGACTAGCCAAAAACATTCAGTACTTC.

This clone was counted a single time. The rearrangement links TRBV20-1 to TRBJ1-5, with 9 nucleotides matching TRBD1. V shed 3 bases, J shed 6 bases, and the junction held 6 bases outside the gene matches. Germline-derived CDR1 and CDR2 are DFQATT and SNEGSKA (reference sequence). The length of the CDR3 is 14 residues. The CDR3, as DNA: TGCAGTGCTAGTCTGGGACAGGGCGGTCAGCCCCAGCATTTT. This codes for CSASLGQGGQPQHF.

The count of this clone is one. The gene calls are TRBV7-3 and TRBJ2-2; D is unresolved. Germline values: CDR1 SGHTA, CDR2 FQGTGA. The CDR3 runs to 13 residues. Trimming left V 5 bases short and J 5 bases short, with 9 bases between. As DNA, the CDR3 is TGTGCCAGCAGCGCATTCAGGACCGGGGAGCTGTTTTTT. Translating gives CASSAFRTGELFF.

J is TRBJ1-5 and V is TRBV3-1 (or the pseudogene TRBV3-2); 9 bases line up with TRBD1. The CDR3 covers 14 residues. V lost 3 bases and J lost 6; bases outside the gene matches: 3. Germline V gene lookup returns CDR1 LGHDT and CDR2 YNNKEL (reference sequence). The CDR3 sequence: CASSHGTGRQPQHF. Written as DNA, the CDR3 is TGTGCCAGCAGCCACGGGACAGGGCGTCAGCCCCAGCATTTT.

The gene calls are TRBV5-1 and TRBJ1-4; weak D call: TRBD1 (5 bases). The CDR3 is 18 residues long. The germline gives CDR1 SGHRS, CDR2 YFSETQ. The V gene lost 3 bases and the J gene lost 5 bases, with 23 bases spanning the gap. CDR3 amino acids: CASSYWAGAGSLNEKLFF. In DNA, the CDR3 is TGCGCCAGCAGCTACTGGGCCGGGGCCGGGAGCCTGAATGAAAAACTGTTTTTT.

The chain is built from TRBV7-3 and TRBJ2-7, with 10 bases lining up with TRBD2. CDR1 SGHTA and CDR2 FQGTGA come from the germline V gene. This CDR3 region has 15 residues. The V segment lost 5 bases and the J segment 9 bases; nucleotides outside the gene matches: 13. The CDR3 DNA reads as TGTGCCAGCAGCCCCCAAACTAGCGGGGTGAACTTGCAGTACTTC. Translating it yields CASSPQTSGVNLQYF.

This clone came up once. The V call is TRBV6-5, the J call TRBJ1-4, with D possibly being TRBD1 (6 bases). Germline lookup yields CDR1 MNHEY and CDR2 SVGAGI. The CDR3 runs to 14 residues. V lost 2 bases, J lost 10 bases, and 14 bases lay in between. CDR3 in amino acids: CASSYKGGRVKLFF. The CDR3 DNA follows: TGTGCCAGCAGTTACAAGGGGGGGAGGGTAAAACTGTTTTTT.

The chain uses TRBV9 and TRBJ2-5; TRBD2 matches 7 bases. Losses at the gene ends were 0 bases for V and 4 bases for J; bases not matched to a gene: 3. The CDR3 runs to 14 residues. Germline V gene data show CDR1 as SGDLS and CDR2 as YYNGEE. DNA for the CDR3: TGTGCCAGCAGCGTAGCGATAGCGGGAGAGACCCAGTACTTC. Its translation is CASSVAIAGETQYF.

With respect to this clone: At one end, the junction sequence differs from germline, possibly due to a read error. This sequence joins TRBV7-7 and TRBJ1-3; 7 nucleotides match TRBD1. This CDR3 is 15 amino acids long. CDR1 and CDR2 from the germline V gene are SSHAT and FNYEAQ (reference sequence). In DNA form, the CDR3 reads TGTGCTAGCAGCTCTGGGACAGCTACTGGAAACACCATATATTTT. The encoded protein is CASSSGTATGNTIYF.

This clone was observed once. V gene TRBV2 combines with J gene TRBJ1-1; no firm D call. The CDR3 extends over 14 amino acids. Trimming removed 8 bases at V and 2 bases at J, with 15 bases between. Germline V gives CDR1 SNHLY, CDR2 FYNNEI. CDR3: CASRWESGNTEAFF. CDR3 DNA sequence: TGTGCCAGCCGGTGGGAGAGTGGAAACACTGAAGCTTTCTTT.

This rearrangement joins TRBV7-2 to TRBJ2-7; the match to TRBD2 covers 11 bases. The CDR3 has 16 residues. Trimming at V came to 1 base and at J to 7 bases, leaving 9 bases not matched to a gene. Germline V lookup: CDR1 SGHTA, CDR2 FQGNSA. CDR3 amino acids: CASSLVGTSGLREQYF. The DNA for the CDR3 is TGTGCCAGCAGCTTAGTTGGGACTAGCGGCCTGAGGGAGCAGTACTTC.

The gene calls are TRBV7-9 and TRBJ1-1; 10 nucleotides match TRBD1. This CDR3 spans 15 amino acids. V lost 5 bases and J lost 5; bases outside the gene matches: 8. CDR1 is SEHNR, CDR2 FQNEAQ, per germline (reference sequence). CDR3 DNA sequence: TGTGCCAGCAGCCCCCGGACAGGGGGAGGAACTGAAGCTTTCTTT. This translates into CASSPRTGGGTEAFF.

This rearrangement joins TRBV28 to TRBJ2-1; 7 bases fit TRBD2. The germline V gene encodes CDR1 MDHEN and CDR2 SYDVKM. With V trimmed by 0 bases and J by 0 bases, 11 bases remained unmatched. This CDR3 contains 19 residues. CDR3 residues: CASSLWGLGRGSSYNEQFF. In DNA, the CDR3 is TGTGCCAGCAGTTTATGGGGGCTTGGGCGGGGGAGCTCCTACAATGAGCAGTTCTTC.

The chain couples TRBV19 to TRBJ2-2; D is uncertain. The germline gives CDR1 LNHDA, CDR2 SQIVND (reference sequence). V lost 3 bases and J lost 5, with 10 bases in between. The CDR3 loop spans 14 amino acids. CDR3 DNA: TGTGCCAGTAGTATCGTGGAGTGGACCGGGGAGCTGTTTTTT. Translating it yields CASSIVEWTGELFF.

The chain recombines TRBV9 with TRBJ2-7, with 12 bases fitting TRBD1. The CDR3 totals 15 residues. The J segment lost 5 bases and the V segment lost 3 bases, leaving 6 bases of the junction unmatched. CDR1 is SGDLS, CDR2 YYNGEE, per germline. The CDR3 nucleotides read TGTGCCAGCAGCGCCGGGACAGGGGGCTTGAACGAGCAGTACTTC. Encoded protein: CASSAGTGGLNEQYF.

The chain employs TRBV28 and TRBJ1-5, with TRBD1 as a possible D gene (5 bases). Germline CDR1 reads MDHEN; CDR2 reads SYDVKM. The CDR3 contains 15 residues. Trimming took 8 bases from V and 5 from J, leaving 19 bases between them. The DNA of the CDR3 is TGTGCCAGCGGGGCAGGACGGTCTTATTATCAGCCCCAGCATTTT. Its translation: CASGAGRSYYQPQHF.

The rearrangement links TRBV28 to TRBJ1-5, with D tentatively TRBD1 (5 bases). The CDR3 is 14 amino acids. The V and J ends lost 2 bases and 7 bases respectively, with 12 bases between them. Germline CDR1 and CDR2: MDHEN and SYDVKM. The CDR3 region is CASSLLQGGQPQHF. CDR3 DNA sequence: TGTGCCAGCAGTTTACTGCAGGGCGGACAGCCCCAGCATTTT.

The rearrangement joins TRBV27 to TRBJ1-2; D gene unclear. Trimming pared 4 bases from V and 3 bases from J, leaving 6 bases between. CDR1 is MNHEY and CDR2 is SMNVEV in the germline V gene (reference sequence). This CDR3 is built from 12 residues. CDR3 DNA sequence: TGTGCCAGCAGTTCAGGTCACTATGGCTACACCTTC. Its translation is CASSSGHYGYTF.

This sequence joins TRBV4-1 and TRBJ1-1, with D tentatively TRBD1 (5 bases). Trimming removed 1 base at V and 2 bases at J, with 8 bases between. The CDR3 extends over 14 amino acids. From germline, CDR1 is MGHRA and CDR2 YSYEKL. Written as DNA, the CDR3 is TGCGCCAGCAGCCAAGGACAGTACAACACTGAAGCTTTCTTT. Translated, it gives CASSQGQYNTEAFF.

This chain uses TRBV28 with TRBJ2-1; TRBD2 aligns across 8 bases. The CDR3 is 16 amino acids. The junction had 12 bases not matched to a gene; V was cut back by 4 bases and J by 7 bases. The V gene's germline CDR1 is MDHEN and CDR2 SYDVKM. The DNA for the CDR3 is TGTGCCAGCAGTTCCCCCGGGGGGGGCCCTGGGAATGAGCAGTTCTTC. It is translated as CASSSPGGGPGNEQFF. The whole variable domain, remainder taken from reference TRBV28 and TRBJ2-1, is DVKVTQSSRYLVKRTGEKVFLECVQDMDHENMFWYRQDPGLGLRLIYFSYDVKMKEKGDIPEGYSVSREKKERFSLILESASTNQTSMYLCASSSPGGGPGNEQFFGPGTRLTVL.